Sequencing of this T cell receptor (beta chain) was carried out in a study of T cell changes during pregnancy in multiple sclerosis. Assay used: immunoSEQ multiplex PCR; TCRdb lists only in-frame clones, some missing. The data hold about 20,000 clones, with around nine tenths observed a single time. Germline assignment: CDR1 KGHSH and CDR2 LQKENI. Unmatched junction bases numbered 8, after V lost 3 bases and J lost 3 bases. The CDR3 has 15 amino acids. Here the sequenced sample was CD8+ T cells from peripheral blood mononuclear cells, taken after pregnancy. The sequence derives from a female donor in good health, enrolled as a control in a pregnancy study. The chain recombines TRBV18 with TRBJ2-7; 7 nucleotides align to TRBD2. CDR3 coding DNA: TGTGCCAGCTCACCCTTCGGACGGGGGGACTACGAGCAGTACTTC. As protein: CASSPFGRGDYEQYF.